One sample yielded the 17 T cell receptor beta chains listed below, sequenced in a study of T cells after posttransplantation cyclophosphamide (TCRdb year 2016). The library was generated by the immunoSEQ multiplex PCR assay. In TCRdb, the immuneACCESS table is reduced to in-frame sequences with V and J assigned. These tables do not hold every clone; where another copy was compared, an unresolved V gene accounts for under half, and the others remain unexplained. In all, the sample holds under 20,000 clones, and roughly 85% of those were seen once. The biggest ten clones account for about 9.1% of the sample. The sequenced material came from memory CD4+ T cells sorted from blood. These receptors were collected from a man under 40 in good health and a related stem cell transplant donor.

This clone was detected only once. This chain links TRBV6-5 with TRBJ2-7, with 7 bases identical to TRBD1. Per the germline V gene, CDR1 is MNHEY and CDR2 is SVGAGI. The ends lost 8 bases at V and 2 bases at J; junction bases unmatched: 6. The length of the CDR3 is 13 residues. CDR3 DNA: TGTGCCAGCGGGCGACAGGGACCCTACGAGCAGTACTTC. This gives the protein CASGRQGPYEQYF.

This chain links TRBV28 with TRBJ1-6, with D perhaps matching TRBD1 (5 bases). Trimming left V 1 base short and J 10 bases short, with 11 bases between. Germline assignment: CDR1 MDHEN and CDR2 SYDVKM. CDR3 size: 14 residues. CDR3 sequence reads: CASSLSRVGSPLHF. CDR3 DNA sequence: TGTGCCAGCAGTTTATCCAGGGTAGGCTCACCCCTCCACTTT.

The V gene is TRBV28, the J gene TRBJ2-2, with D perhaps TRBD1 (6 bases). Trimming cost V 5 bases and J 1 base, with 20 bases left between them. Germline V gives CDR1 MDHEN, CDR2 SYDVKM. The CDR3 sequence is 18 residues long. As DNA, the CDR3 is TGTGCCAGCAGTGCCTGGGCTCCGGGACACATGAACACCGGGGAGCTGTTTTTT. It translates to CASSAWAPGHMNTGELFF.

This chain joins TRBV7-2 and TRBJ2-1; TRBD1 matches at 7 bases. CDR1 SGHTA and CDR2 FQGNSA come from the germline V gene. This CDR3 contains 13 residues. V trimming: 7 bases; J trimming: 6 bases; junction bases outside the gene matches: 6. The CDR3 sequence is CASTLGGTNEQFF. CDR3 bases: TGTGCCAGCACTCTAGGGGGCACCAATGAGCAGTTCTTC. The full variable domain, its missing parts supplied by reference TRBV7-2 and TRBJ2-1, is GAGVSQSPSNKVTEKGKDVELRCDPISGHTALYWYRQSLGQGLEFLIYFQGNSAPDKSGLPSDRFSAERTGGSVSTLTIQRTQQEDSAVYLCASTLGGTNEQFFGPGTRLTVL.

The chain combines TRBV7-3 with TRBJ2-3; 9 bases fit TRBD2. This CDR3 spans 16 amino acids. J gave up 0 bases and V 2 bases, and 3 bases lay outside the gene matches. Looked up from germline, CDR1 is SGHTA and CDR2 is FQGTGA. Here the CDR3 reads CASSLSSGESTDTQYF. DNA for the CDR3: TGTGCCAGCAGCTTATCTAGCGGGGAGAGCACAGATACGCAGTATTTT.

J is TRBJ2-7 and V is TRBV5-5, with D maybe TRBD1 (6 bases). The V and J ends lost 0 bases and 2 bases respectively, with 12 bases between them. Germline assignment: CDR1 SGHKS and CDR2 YYEKEE (reference sequence). The CDR3 spans 15 residues. The DNA of the CDR3 is TGTGCCAGCAGCTTGGATGTCAGGGACACCTACGAGCAGTACTTC. This encodes CASSLDVRDTYEQYF.

The rearrangement links TRBV6-4 to TRBJ1-1; D call uncertain. The germline V gene encodes CDR1 MRHNA and CDR2 SNTAGT. The CDR3 loop spans 14 amino acids. The germline V and J ends were trimmed by 5 bases and 0 bases, with 10 bases remaining between them. This chain's CDR3 is CASSPTAVNTEAFF. DNA for the CDR3: TGTGCCAGCAGTCCCACGGCGGTGAACACTGAAGCTTTCTTT.

This chain links TRBV5-1 with TRBJ2-1; TRBD2 matches 11 bases. CDR3 length: 15 residues. Germline CDR1 and CDR2: SGHRS and YFSETQ. The V and J ends lost 3 bases and 1 base, in that order; junction bases with no gene match: 0. This CDR3 is CASSSSGGSYNEQFF. In DNA, the CDR3 is TGCGCCAGCAGCTCTAGCGGGGGGTCCTACAATGAGCAGTTCTTC.

The chain combines TRBV7-9 with TRBJ1-1, with unresolved D. Germline CDR1 and CDR2: SEHNR and FQNEAQ (reference sequence). The CDR3 extends over 14 amino acids. V was pared by 1 base and J by 1 base, with 7 bases between. In nucleotides, the CDR3 is TGTGCCAGCAGCTTAGTACAGACGAACACTGAAGCTTTCTTT. Residues: CASSLVQTNTEAFF.

This chain connects TRBV7-9 to TRBJ1-2; D is undetermined. Trimming took 0 bases from V and 4 from J, leaving 12 bases between them. Germline assignment: CDR1 SEHNR and CDR2 FQNEAQ (reference sequence). The CDR3 is 15 amino acids. CDR3 protein: CASSLARGNAYGYTF. The CDR3 DNA follows: TGTGCCAGCAGCTTAGCCCGGGGTAATGCCTATGGCTACACCTTC. The full variable domain, its missing parts supplied by reference TRBV7-9 and TRBJ1-2, is DTGVSQNPRHKITKRGQNVTFRCDPISEHNRLYWYRQTLGQGPEFLTYFQNEAQLEKSRLLSDRFSAERPKGSFSTLEIQRTEQGDSAMYLCASSLARGNAYGYTFGSGTRLTVV.

This chain connects TRBV10-1 to TRBJ1-2; 7 bases are shared with TRBD1. Germline V CDR1 and CDR2: WNHNN, SYGVQD (reference sequence). V gave up 3 bases and J gave up 7 bases; unmatched junction bases: 5. The CDR3 is 13 amino acids. CDR3 residues: CASSEDRVSGYTF. The CDR3 DNA is TGCGCCAGCAGTGAAGACAGGGTAAGTGGCTACACCTTC.

CDR3 loop: CASSPLRGSYNEQFF. Here the CDR3 DNA reads TGTGCCAGCTCACCCCTCAGGGGGTCCTACAATGAGCAGTTCTTC. The chain recombines TRBV18 with TRBJ2-1; 7 nucleotides line up with TRBD1. Germline V CDR1 and CDR2: KGHSH, LQKENI. This CDR3 has 15 residues. Trimming cost V 3 bases and J 1 base; bases outside gene matches: 3. Based on the CDR3 plus reference TRBV18 and TRBJ2-1, the full variable domain is NAGVMQNPRHLVRRRGQEARLRCSPMKGHSHVYWYRQLPEEGLKFMVYLQKENIIDESGMPKERFSAEFPKEGPSILRIQQVVRGDSAAYFCASSPLRGSYNEQFFGPGTRLTVL.

The chain combines TRBV7-3 with TRBJ2-3, with a weak D call TRBD1 (5 bases). This CDR3 has 15 amino acids. Germline lookup yields CDR1 SGHTA and CDR2 FQGTGA. Trimming shortened V by 2 bases and J by 4 bases, and 13 bases separated the two germline ends. CDR3 sequence reads: CASSLQGGFPDTQYF. In DNA form, the CDR3 reads TGTGCCAGCAGCTTACAGGGTGGCTTCCCAGATACGCAGTATTTT. The whole variable domain, filled in from reference TRBV7-3 and TRBJ2-3, reads GAGVSQTPSNKVTEKGKYVELRCDPISGHTALYWYRQSLGQGPEFLIYFQGTGAADDSGLPNDRFFAVRPEGSVSTLKIQRTERGDSAVYLCASSLQGGFPDTQYFGPGTRLTVL.

The gene calls are TRBV10-3 and TRBJ2-3; D not certain. V lost 0 bases and J lost 3, with 4 bases in between. Germline CDR1 reads ENHRY; CDR2 reads SYGVKD. The CDR3 is made up of 13 amino acids. DNA for the CDR3: TGTGCCATCAGTGAGTCCGGGACAGATACGCAGTATTTT. Residues: CAISESGTDTQYF.

The chain has TRBV6-1 and TRBJ2-5, with 7 bases fitting TRBD2. Germline V gene data show CDR1 as MNHNS and CDR2 as SASEGT. V lost 6 bases, J lost 1 base, and 8 bases stayed unmatched. The CDR3 runs to 15 residues. CDR3 sequence (DNA): TGTGCCAGCAGCCTTCAGAGCGGGACCCAAGAGACCCAGTACTTC. Protein sequence: CASSLQSGTQETQYF.

The V gene is TRBV11-2, the J gene TRBJ2-7; D is unclear. The CDR3 is made up of 14 amino acids. Germline lookup yields CDR1 SGHAT and CDR2 FQNNGV. The germline V and J ends were trimmed by 1 base and 3 bases, with 10 bases remaining between them. CDR3 residues: CASSLGPRLYEQYF. The CDR3 coding sequence is TGTGCCAGCAGCTTAGGTCCCAGACTCTACGAGCAGTACTTC.

The chain uses TRBV7-8 and TRBJ2-2; possible D gene TRBD2, 5 bases. The CDR3 runs 14 residues. The germline CDR1 and CDR2 sequences are SGHVS and FQNEAQ. Trimming left V 5 bases short and J 4 bases short, with 11 bases between. CDR3 in amino acids: CASSLLAITGELFF. The DNA for the CDR3 is TGTGCCAGCAGCCTCCTAGCTATCACCGGGGAGCTGTTTTTT.